Following are 4 T cell receptor beta chains from one sample sequenced in a study of blood T cells in healthy people across ages. A sample-barcoded 5' primer and a J-beta primer mix were used in a second PCR of roughly 7 to 12 cycles. TCRdb reprocessed the 5' RACE reads with MiXCR, giving one entry per CDR3 protein. The table lists about 650,000 distinct CDR3 sequences, roughly 32% of them singletons. Sequencing used blood. The source of these receptors is a woman older than 75 in good health.

The CDR3 bases are TGTGCCTGGATTTCGGGGGACCCCGGGGCCAACGTCCTGACTTTC. Amino acid sequence: CAWISGDPGANVLTF. The chain joins TRBV30 to TRBJ2-6; the D gene is possibly TRBD2 (6 bases). CDR3 length: 15 amino acids. CDR1 is GTSNPN, CDR2 SVGIG, per germline (reference sequence). V lost 4 bases and J 4 bases, leaving 14 bases between the germline ends.

This clonotype was seen many times. The rearrangement joins TRBV20-1 to TRBJ1-1; possibly TRBD1 for D (6 bases). V was shortened by 6 bases and J by 4 bases, with 15 bases between the two germline ends. Germline values: CDR1 DFQATT, CDR2 SNEGSKA (reference sequence). The CDR3 is 13 residues long. The CDR3 is CSAQKQGFTEAFF. Written as DNA, the CDR3 is TGCAGTGCCCAAAAACAGGGTTTCACTGAAGCTTTCTTT.

At least ten counts were recorded for this clonotype. The J gene is TRBJ1-4, the V gene TRBV20-1, with a weak D call TRBD1 (5 bases). The CDR3 has 13 amino acids. CDR1 and CDR2 (germline): DFQATT, SNEGSKA (reference sequence). With 0 bases removed from V and 10 bases from J, the gap between germline ends came to 12 bases. The CDR3 nucleotides are TGCAGTGCTAGAGACCGACGGGGCGGAAAACTGTTTTTT. This sequence encodes CSARDRRGGKLFF.

This clonotype has a count of ten or more. The CDR3 loop is CASVMTGPQPYGYTF. CDR3 nucleotides: TGTGCCAGCGTCATGACGGGACCGCAACCCTATGGCTACACCTTC. V gene TRBV6-5 combines with J gene TRBJ1-2, with D possibly TRBD1 on 5 matching bases. V was clipped by 8 bases and J by 4 bases, with 20 bases between them. In germline, CDR1 is MNHEY, CDR2 SVGAGI. The CDR3 runs 15 residues.